The TCR beta chain described here comes from a study of T cells in Graves' hyperthyroidism and ophthalmopathy. This clonotype came up a few times. The V end was cut by 6 bases, the J end by 6 bases, with 9 bases between. The CDR3 has 12 residues. CDR1 and CDR2 (germline): KGHDR, SFDVKD. TCR beta CDR3 sequences were amplified from RNA transcripts. RT-PCR in the first round (using the HTBI primer set) targeted the TCR CDR3. TCRdb re-derived calls from the multiplex PCR reads in MiXCR, one entry per CDR3 protein. The profile covers a few hundred thousand distinct CDR3 sequences, with 15% appearing a single time and less than 35% taken by the ten largest.

Sequenced: blood. The origin of this receptor is a woman aged 25 to 39 with Graves' hyperthyroidism. This chain joins TRBV24-1 and TRBJ2-3; D gene unclear. The CDR3 loop reads CATSRDDDTQYF. The CDR3, as DNA: TGTGCCACCAGTCGAGACGACGATACGCAGTATTTT.